The 20 T cell receptor beta chains below all came from one sample that was sequenced in a study of blood T cells in healthy people across ages. The authors ran a second PCR of 7 to 11 cycles using a sample-barcoded 5' primer and a J-beta primer mix. TCRdb re-derived calls from the 5' RACE reads in MiXCR, one entry per CDR3 protein. The repertoire has 800,000 to 950,000 distinct CDR3 sequences, about 44% of them found once; the top ten carry roughly an eighth. The sequenced material came from blood. Receptor source: a man in his thirties or forties in good health.

This clonotype has just one count. The J gene is TRBJ2-7, the V gene TRBV4-2; TRBD2 matches at 7 bases. The ends lost 3 bases at V and 7 bases at J; junction bases unmatched: 21. The CDR3 extends over 18 amino acids. In germline, CDR1 is LGHNA, CDR2 YNFKEQ. CDR3 in amino acids: CASSQGFPGTGTTNEQYF. The CDR3 DNA reads as TGTGCCAGCAGCCAGGGATTCCCCGGAACCGGGACTACCAATGAGCAGTACTTC.

The chain recombines TRBV14 with TRBJ1-2; 9 bases line up with TRBD1. The CDR3 has 18 amino acids. With V trimmed by 1 base and J by 4 bases, 13 bases remained unmatched. From germline, CDR1 is SGHDN and CDR2 FVKESK. The CDR3 sequence: CASSQGWGQGARPYGYTF. CDR3 bases: TGTGCCAGCAGCCAAGGATGGGGACAGGGTGCTCGTCCCTATGGCTACACCTTC.

The V gene is TRBV27, the J gene TRBJ2-7; the D gene is possibly TRBD2 (5 bases). Trimming took off 3 bases at V and 2 bases at J, with 14 bases between the two ends. The CDR3 is made up of 15 amino acids. The germline V gene encodes CDR1 MNHEY and CDR2 SMNVEV (reference sequence). In DNA form, the CDR3 reads TGTGCCAGCAGTTTTATGGGGAGTGTTCCCTACGAGCAGTACTTC. This codes for CASSFMGSVPYEQYF.

The V and J genes are TRBV4-3 and TRBJ1-6; D is possibly TRBD1 (5 bases). The CDR3 consists of 15 residues. V was clipped by 1 base and J by 5 bases, with 9 bases between them. Per the germline V gene, CDR1 is LGHNA and CDR2 is YSLEER. The CDR3 protein is CASSQVGGDNSPLHF. CDR3 nucleotide sequence: TGCGCCAGCAGCCAAGTCGGGGGGGATAATTCACCCCTCCACTTT.

J is TRBJ1-5 and V is TRBV20-1, with no clear D. There are 12 residues in the CDR3. Germline V gives CDR1 DFQATT, CDR2 SNEGSKA (reference sequence). Between the trimmed V and J ends, which lost 6 bases and 0 bases, there was a span of 6 bases. The CDR3 region is CSAQYSNQPQHF. The DNA for the CDR3 is TGCAGTGCCCAGTATAGCAATCAGCCCCAGCATTTT.

This chain links TRBV27 with TRBJ1-5, with no clear D. CDR1 and CDR2 (germline): MNHEY, SMNVEV (reference sequence). Trimming pared 6 bases from V and 6 bases from J, leaving 9 bases between. The CDR3 has 12 residues. This CDR3 is CASSTMGQPQHF. In DNA form, the CDR3 reads TGTGCCAGCAGCACGATGGGTCAGCCCCAGCATTTT.

For the CDR3, the DNA is TGCGCCAGCAGCTTGGATCGGGACACCAAAGAGACCCAGTACTTC. As protein: CASSLDRDTKETQYF. V is TRBV5-1 and J is TRBJ2-5, with D perhaps TRBD1 (6 bases). V was cut by 0 bases and J by 3 bases, with 12 bases left in between. CDR3 length: 15 amino acids. Germline-derived CDR1 and CDR2 are SGHRS and YFSETQ. The full variable domain, rest sourced from reference TRBV5-1 and TRBJ2-5, is KAGVTQTPRYLIKTRGQQVTLSCSPISGHRSVSWYQQTPGQGLQFLFEYFSETQRNKGNFPGRFSGRQFSNSRSEMNVSTLELGDSALYLCASSLDRDTKETQYFGPGTRLLVL.

The chain employs TRBV4-3 and TRBJ2-2, with TRBD1 matching over 9 bases. This CDR3 comprises 15 residues. Losses at the gene ends were 6 bases for V and 4 bases for J; bases not matched to a gene: 6. The germline gives CDR1 LGHNA, CDR2 YSLEER. The CDR3 DNA sequence: TGCGCCAGCAGGAGGGACAGGGATGGCACCGGGGAGCTGTTTTTT. Protein product: CASRRDRDGTGELFF.

The chain employs TRBV5-1 and TRBJ1-5; the match to TRBD1 covers 8 bases. From germline, CDR1 is SGHRS and CDR2 YFSETQ. The ends lost 5 bases at V and 0 bases at J; junction bases unmatched: 10. This CDR3 has 17 residues. CDR3 sequence (DNA): TGCGCCAGCAGTCCATCGACAGGGGCTTTTAGCAATCAGCCCCAGCATTTT. It encodes CASSPSTGAFSNQPQHF.

The rearrangement uses TRBV7-9 and TRBJ1-2; TRBD1 matches 8 bases. CDR3 size: 15 residues. Germline assignment: CDR1 SEHNR and CDR2 FQNEAQ (reference sequence). Trimming took 5 bases from V and 3 from J; bases not matched to a gene: 8. CDR3 sequence (DNA): TGTGCCAGCAGCCCAGCTCGGACAGGGTACTATGGCTACACCTTC. Translating it yields CASSPARTGYYGYTF.

J is TRBJ2-1 and V is TRBV28, with D possibly being TRBD1 (8 bases). Trimming removed 2 bases at V and 8 bases at J, with 16 bases between. CDR1 is MDHEN, CDR2 SYDVKM, per germline. The CDR3 extends over 15 amino acids. CDR3 residues: CASSLGQGAGDEQFF. The CDR3 region has the DNA TGTGCCAGCAGTTTAGGTCAGGGGGCGGGGGATGAGCAGTTCTTC.

This clonotype turned up a few times. CDR3 DNA sequence: TGTGCCAGCAACCATCCCGGGACTAGCGTTTACGAGCAGTACTTC. This translates into CASNHPGTSVYEQYF. V is TRBV7-9 and J is TRBJ2-7, with 10 bases identical to TRBD2. This CDR3 comprises 15 residues. Trimming cost V 7 bases and J 4 bases; bases outside gene matches: 10. Germline V gene lookup returns CDR1 SEHNR and CDR2 FQNEAQ (reference sequence).

V gene TRBV2 combines with J gene TRBJ2-5, with TRBD1 identical over 8 bases. The germline V gene encodes CDR1 SNHLY and CDR2 FYNNEI. CDR3 length equals 11 residues. The junction had 3 bases not matched to a gene; V was cut back by 5 bases and J by 10 bases. CDR3 DNA sequence: TGTGCCAGCAGTTTACAGGGGGACCAGTACTTC. This translates into CASSLQGDQYF.

This clonotype showed up just a few times. V usage is TRBV5-1 and J usage is TRBJ2-1; a possible D gene is TRBD1 (7 bases). V was cut by 3 bases and J by 8 bases, with 27 bases left in between. Germline V lookup: CDR1 SGHRS, CDR2 YFSETQ. This CDR3 comprises 18 residues. The CDR3 is CASSSGGGQTGSVHEQFF. The CDR3 region has the DNA TGCGCCAGCAGCTCTGGAGGGGGACAGACAGGGAGTGTACATGAGCAGTTCTTC.

This chain connects TRBV18 to TRBJ2-3; D gene unclear. Trimming stripped 2 bases from V and 0 bases from J, with 9 bases between. The CDR3 length is 15 residues. From germline, CDR1 is KGHSH and CDR2 LQKENI. CDR3 amino acids: CASSPNGPSTDTQYF. CDR3 in DNA: TGTGCCAGCTCACCAAACGGGCCAAGCACAGATACGCAGTATTTT.

Concerning this clonotype itself: The germline gene is not matched at one end of the junction; a read error may be the cause. J is TRBJ1-2 and V is TRBV5-6; D perhaps matches TRBD1 (5 bases). The CDR3 has 14 amino acids. Germline V gene data show CDR1 as SGHDT and CDR2 as YYEEEE. The CDR3 sequence is CAGSRRDGGYGYTF. CDR3 bases: TGTGCCGGCAGCCGGCGGGACGGGGGTTATGGCTACACCTTC.

The chain uses TRBV5-1 and TRBJ2-3; 7 bases are shared with TRBD2. Germline CDR1 and CDR2: SGHRS and YFSETQ. This CDR3 region has 14 residues. With 8 bases clipped from V and 4 bases from J, the junction kept 10 bases outside the gene matches. The CDR3 here is CASHEITSADTQYF. The CDR3 region has the DNA TGCGCCAGTCACGAGATAACTAGCGCAGATACGCAGTATTTT.

Details on this clonotype: A junction boundary mismatches the germline segment, possibly from a read error. The gene calls are TRBV7-8 and TRBJ1-5, with 7 bases aligning to TRBD1. CDR3 length equals 14 residues. The V gene's germline CDR1 is SGHVS and CDR2 FQNEAQ. CDR3 residues: CASSAIGQVQPQHF. CDR3 bases: TGTGCTAGCAGCGCCATCGGACAGGTTCAGCCCCAGCATTTT.

V is TRBV6-5 and J is TRBJ2-5; maybe TRBD1 (5 bases). The DNA end lines up better with TRBJ2-7; the J call may be wrong. The CDR3 runs to 14 residues. Germline V gene lookup returns CDR1 MNHEY and CDR2 SVGAGI. This chain's CDR3 is CASSRELGHHEQYF. In nucleotides, the CDR3 is TGTGCCAGCAGTAGAGAATTAGGACACCACGAGCAGTACTTC.

The rearrangement uses TRBV6-5 and TRBJ2-1; D is ambiguous. This CDR3 has 13 residues. Trimming took 3 bases from V and 6 from J, leaving 9 bases between them. Germline values: CDR1 MNHEY, CDR2 SVGAGI. The CDR3 protein is CASSYTVRNEQFF. CDR3 in DNA: TGTGCCAGCAGTTATACGGTTCGCAATGAGCAGTTCTTC.